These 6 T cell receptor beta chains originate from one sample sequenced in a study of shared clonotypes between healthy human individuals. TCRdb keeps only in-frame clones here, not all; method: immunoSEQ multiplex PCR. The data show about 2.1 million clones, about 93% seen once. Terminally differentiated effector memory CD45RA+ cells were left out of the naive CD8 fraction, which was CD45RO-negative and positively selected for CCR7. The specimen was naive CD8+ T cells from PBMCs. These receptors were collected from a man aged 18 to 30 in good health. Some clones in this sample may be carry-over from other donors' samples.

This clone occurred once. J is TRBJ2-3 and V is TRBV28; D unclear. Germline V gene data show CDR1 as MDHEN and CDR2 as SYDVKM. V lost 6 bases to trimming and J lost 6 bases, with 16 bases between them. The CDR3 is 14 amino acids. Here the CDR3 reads CASSRPTEADTQYF. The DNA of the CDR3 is TGTGCCAGCAGCCGACCGACCGAGGCGGATACGCAGTATTTT.

CDR3 in amino acids: CASSQVNQGDTEAFF. CDR3 bases: TGTGCCAGCAGCCAAGTGAATCAGGGGGACACTGAAGCTTTCTTT. The V call is TRBV14, the J call TRBJ1-1; TRBD1 matches at 7 bases. Germline lookup yields CDR1 SGHDN and CDR2 FVKESK. After removal of 1 base from V and 3 bases from J, the junction contained 5 bases not matched to a gene. The CDR3 spans 15 residues.

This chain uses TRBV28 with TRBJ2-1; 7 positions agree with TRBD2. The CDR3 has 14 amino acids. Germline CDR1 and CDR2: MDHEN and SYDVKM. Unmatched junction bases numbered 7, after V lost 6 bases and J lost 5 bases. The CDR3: CASRIIAGHNEQFF. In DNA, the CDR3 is TGTGCCAGCAGAATCATAGCGGGCCACAATGAGCAGTTCTTC.

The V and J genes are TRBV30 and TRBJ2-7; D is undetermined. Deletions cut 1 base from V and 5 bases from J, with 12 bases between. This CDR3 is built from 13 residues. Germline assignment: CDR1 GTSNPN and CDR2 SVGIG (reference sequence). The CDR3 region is CAWSDTGQHEQYF. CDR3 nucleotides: TGTGCCTGGAGTGATACGGGCCAACACGAGCAGTACTTC.

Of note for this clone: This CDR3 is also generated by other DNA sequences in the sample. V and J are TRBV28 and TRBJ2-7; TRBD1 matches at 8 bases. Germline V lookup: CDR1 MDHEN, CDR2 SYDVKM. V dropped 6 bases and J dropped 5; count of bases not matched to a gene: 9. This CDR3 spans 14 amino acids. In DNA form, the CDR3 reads TGTGCCAGCAGCGGCCGGACAGGGCCCAACGAGCAGTACTTC. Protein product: CASSGRTGPNEQYF.

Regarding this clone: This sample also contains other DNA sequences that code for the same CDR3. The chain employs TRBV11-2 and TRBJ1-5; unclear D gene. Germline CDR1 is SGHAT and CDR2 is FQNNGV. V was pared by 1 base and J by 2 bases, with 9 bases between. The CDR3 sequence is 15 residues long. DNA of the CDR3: TGTGCCAGCAGCTTAGGACCTGGGGGCAATCAGCCCCAGCATTTT. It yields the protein CASSLGPGGNQPQHF.